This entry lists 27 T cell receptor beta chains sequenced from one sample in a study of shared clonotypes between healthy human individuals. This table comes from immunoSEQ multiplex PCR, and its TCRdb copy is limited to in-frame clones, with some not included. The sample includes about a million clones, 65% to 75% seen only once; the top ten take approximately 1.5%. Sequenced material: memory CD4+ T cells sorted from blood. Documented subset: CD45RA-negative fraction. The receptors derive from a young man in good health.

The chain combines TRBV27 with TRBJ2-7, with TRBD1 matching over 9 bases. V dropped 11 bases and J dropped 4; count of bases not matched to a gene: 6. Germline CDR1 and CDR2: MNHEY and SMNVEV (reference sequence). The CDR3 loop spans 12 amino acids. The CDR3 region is CAVGTGTYEQYF. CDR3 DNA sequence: TGTGCCGTAGGGACAGGGACGTACGAGCAGTACTTC.

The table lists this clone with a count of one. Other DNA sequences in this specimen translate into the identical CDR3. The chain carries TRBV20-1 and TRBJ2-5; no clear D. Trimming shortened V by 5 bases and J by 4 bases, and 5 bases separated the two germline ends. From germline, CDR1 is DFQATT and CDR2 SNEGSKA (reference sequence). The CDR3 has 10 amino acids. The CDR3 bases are TGCAGTGCTGACCGAGAGACCCAGTACTTC. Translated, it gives CSADRETQYF.

As DNA, the CDR3 is TGTGCCAGCAGTGGGAGTCTCTACGAGCAGTACTTC. This codes for CASSGSLYEQYF. The chain carries TRBV6-1 and TRBJ2-7; D unresolved. Germline lookup yields CDR1 MNHNS and CDR2 SASEGT. CDR3 size: 12 residues. V lost 4 bases and J lost 3, with 7 bases in between.

This chain's CDR3 is CASSFTGSGTSGTDTQYF. The CDR3 region has the DNA TGTGCCAGCAGCTTCACCGGGTCCGGGACTAGCGGCACAGATACGCAGTATTTT. This rearrangement joins TRBV11-3 to TRBJ2-3; 10 bases are shared with TRBD2. The CDR3 is made up of 18 amino acids. In germline, CDR1 is SGHNT, CDR2 YENEEA. The V and J ends lost 3 bases and 1 base, in that order; junction bases with no gene match: 10. The whole variable domain, filled in from reference TRBV11-3 and TRBJ2-3, reads EAGVVQSPRYKIIEKKQPVAFWCNPISGHNTLYWYLQNLGQGPELLIRYENEEAVDDSQLPKDRFSAERLKGVDSTLKIQPAELGDSAVYLCASSFTGSGTSGTDTQYFGPGTRLTVL.

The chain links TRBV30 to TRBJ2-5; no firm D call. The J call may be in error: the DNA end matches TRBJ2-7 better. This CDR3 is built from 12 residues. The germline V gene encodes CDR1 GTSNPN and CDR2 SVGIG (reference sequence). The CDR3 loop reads CAWSYTSYEQYF. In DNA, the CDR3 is TGTGCCTGGTCCTATACCTCCTACGAGCAGTACTTC.

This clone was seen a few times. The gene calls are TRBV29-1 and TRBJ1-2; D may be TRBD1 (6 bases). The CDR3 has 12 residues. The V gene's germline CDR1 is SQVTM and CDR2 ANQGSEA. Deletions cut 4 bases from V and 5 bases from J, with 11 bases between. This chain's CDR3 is CSVGGGFYGYTF. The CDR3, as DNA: TGCAGCGTTGGAGGGGGGTTTTATGGCTACACCTTC.

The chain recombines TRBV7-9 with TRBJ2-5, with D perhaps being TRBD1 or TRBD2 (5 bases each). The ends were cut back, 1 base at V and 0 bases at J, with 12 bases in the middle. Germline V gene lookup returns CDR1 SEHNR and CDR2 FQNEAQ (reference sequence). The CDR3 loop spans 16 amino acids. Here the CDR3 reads CASSLVPGPHQETQYF. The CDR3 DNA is TGTGCCAGCAGCTTAGTCCCGGGACCACACCAAGAGACCCAGTACTTC.

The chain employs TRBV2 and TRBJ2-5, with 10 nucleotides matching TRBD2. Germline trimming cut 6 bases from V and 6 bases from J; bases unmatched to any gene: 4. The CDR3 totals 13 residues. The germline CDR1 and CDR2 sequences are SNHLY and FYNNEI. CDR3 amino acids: CASRELAGKTQYF. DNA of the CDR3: TGTGCCAGCAGGGAACTAGCGGGAAAGACCCAGTACTTC. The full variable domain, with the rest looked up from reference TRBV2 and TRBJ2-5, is EPEVTQTPSHQVTQMGQEVILRCVPISNHLYFYWYRQILGQKVEFLVSFYNNEISEKSEIFDDQFSVERPDGSNFTLKIRSTKLEDSAMYFCASRELAGKTQYFGPGTRLLVL.

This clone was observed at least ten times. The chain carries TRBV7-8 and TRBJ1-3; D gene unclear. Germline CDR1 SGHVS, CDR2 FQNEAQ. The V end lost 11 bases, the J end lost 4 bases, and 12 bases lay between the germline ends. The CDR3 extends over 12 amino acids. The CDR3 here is CASSGVGNTIYF. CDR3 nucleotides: TGTGCCTCCTCCGGGGTGGGAAACACCATATATTTT. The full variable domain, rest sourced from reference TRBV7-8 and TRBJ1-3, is GAGVSQSPRYKVAKRGQDVALRCDPISGHVSLFWYQQALGQGPEFLTYFQNEAQLDKSGLPSDRFFAERPEGSVSTLKIQRTQQEDSAVYLCASSGVGNTIYFGEGSWLTVV.

In DNA form, the CDR3 reads TGTGCCAGCAGCTGGGACGGACCATCAGAGGACCAGTACTTC. This sequence encodes CASSWDGPSEDQYF. This chain links TRBV7-9 with TRBJ2-5; tentatively, D is TRBD1 or TRBD2 (5 bases each). Germline V gives CDR1 SEHNR, CDR2 FQNEAQ (reference sequence). The ends were cut back, 4 bases at V and 10 bases at J, with 19 bases in the middle. This CDR3 spans 14 amino acids.

The CDR3, as DNA: TGTGCCAAAATAGCGGGGGTCACCGGGGAGCTGTTTTTT. As protein: CAKIAGVTGELFF. The chain uses TRBV27 and TRBJ2-2; 9 bases agree with TRBD2. CDR3 length: 13 amino acids. Trimming removed 10 bases from V and 4 bases from J; junction bases left unmatched: 4. Germline lookup yields CDR1 MNHEY and CDR2 SMNVEV (reference sequence).

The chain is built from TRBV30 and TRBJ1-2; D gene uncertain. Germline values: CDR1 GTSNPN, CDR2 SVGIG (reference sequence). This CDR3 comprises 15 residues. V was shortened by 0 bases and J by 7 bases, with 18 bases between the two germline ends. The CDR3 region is CAWSVLKGAGSGYTF. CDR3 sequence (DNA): TGTGCCTGGAGTGTACTTAAGGGAGCTGGGTCTGGCTACACCTTC. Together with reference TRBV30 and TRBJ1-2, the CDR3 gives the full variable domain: SQTIHQWPATLVQPVGSPLSLECTVEGTSNPNLYWYRQAAGRGLQLLFYSVGIGQISSEVPQNLSASRPQDRQFILSSKKLLLSDSGFYLCAWSVLKGAGSGYTFGSGTRLTVV.

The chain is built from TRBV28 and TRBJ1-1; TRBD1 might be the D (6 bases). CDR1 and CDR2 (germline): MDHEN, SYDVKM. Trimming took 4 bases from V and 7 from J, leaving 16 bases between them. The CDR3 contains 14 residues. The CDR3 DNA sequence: TGTGCCAGCAGTTGCGGACAGAGACGCTGTGAAGCTTTCTTT. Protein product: CASSCGQRRCEAFF. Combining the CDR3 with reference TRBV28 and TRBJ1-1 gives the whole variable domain DVKVTQSSRYLVKRTGEKVFLECVQDMDHENMFWYRQDPGLGLRLIYFSYDVKMKEKGDIPEGYSVSREKKERFSLILESASTNQTSMYLCASSCGQRRCEAFFGQGTRLTVV.

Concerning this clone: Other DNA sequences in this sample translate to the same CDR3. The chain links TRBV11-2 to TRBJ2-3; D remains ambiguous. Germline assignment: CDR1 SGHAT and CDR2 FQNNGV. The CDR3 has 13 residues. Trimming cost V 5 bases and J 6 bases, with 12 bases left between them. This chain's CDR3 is CASSPALADTQYF. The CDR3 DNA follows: TGTGCCAGCAGCCCGGCGCTCGCGGATACGCAGTATTTT.

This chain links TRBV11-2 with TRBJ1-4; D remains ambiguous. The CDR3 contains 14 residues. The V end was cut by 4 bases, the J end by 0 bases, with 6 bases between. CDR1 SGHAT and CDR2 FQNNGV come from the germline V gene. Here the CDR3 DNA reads TGTGCCAGCAGCTCCGATGCAACTAATGAAAAACTGTTTTTT. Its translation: CASSSDATNEKLFF.

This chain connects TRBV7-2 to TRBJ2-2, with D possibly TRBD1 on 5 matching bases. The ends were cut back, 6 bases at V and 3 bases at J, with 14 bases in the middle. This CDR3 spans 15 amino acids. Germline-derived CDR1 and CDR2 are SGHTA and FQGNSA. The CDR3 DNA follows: TGTGCCAGCAGGGTGATAGGGGTCGACACCGGGGAGCTGTTTTTT. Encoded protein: CASRVIGVDTGELFF.

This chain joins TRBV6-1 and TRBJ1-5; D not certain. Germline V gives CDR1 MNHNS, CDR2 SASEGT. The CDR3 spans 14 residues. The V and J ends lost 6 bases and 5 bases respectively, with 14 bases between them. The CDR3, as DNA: TGTGCCAGCAGCGTGGCGTCGACGGATCAGCCCCAGCATTTT. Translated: CASSVASTDQPQHF.

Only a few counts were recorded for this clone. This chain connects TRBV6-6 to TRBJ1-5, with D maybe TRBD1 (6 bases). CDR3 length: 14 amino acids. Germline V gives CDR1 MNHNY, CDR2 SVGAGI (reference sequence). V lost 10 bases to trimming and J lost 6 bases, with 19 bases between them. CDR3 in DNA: TGTGCCACCAACCCTTACAGGGATCCTCAGCCCCAGCATTTT. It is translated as CATNPYRDPQPQHF.

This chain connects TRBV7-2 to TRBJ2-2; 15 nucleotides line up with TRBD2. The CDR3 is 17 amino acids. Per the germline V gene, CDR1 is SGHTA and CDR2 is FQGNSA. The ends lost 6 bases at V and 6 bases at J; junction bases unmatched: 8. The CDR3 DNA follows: TGTGCCAGCAGTAGGACTAGCGGGGGGGCTACGTCCGGGGAGCTGTTTTTT. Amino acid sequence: CASSRTSGGATSGELFF.

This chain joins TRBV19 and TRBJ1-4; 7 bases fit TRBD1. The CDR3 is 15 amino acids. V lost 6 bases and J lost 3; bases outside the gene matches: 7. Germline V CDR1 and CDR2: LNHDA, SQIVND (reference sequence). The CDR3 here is CASRIKQGSNEKLFF. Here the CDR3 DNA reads TGTGCCAGTAGGATAAAACAGGGGTCTAATGAAAAACTGTTTTTT.

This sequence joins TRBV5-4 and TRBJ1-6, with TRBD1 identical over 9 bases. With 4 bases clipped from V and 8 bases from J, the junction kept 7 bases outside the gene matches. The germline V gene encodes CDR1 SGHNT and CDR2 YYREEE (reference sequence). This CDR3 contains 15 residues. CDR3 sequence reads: CASSPGQGRDSPLHF. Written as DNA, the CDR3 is TGTGCCAGCAGCCCCGGACAGGGGAGGGATTCACCCCTCCACTTT.

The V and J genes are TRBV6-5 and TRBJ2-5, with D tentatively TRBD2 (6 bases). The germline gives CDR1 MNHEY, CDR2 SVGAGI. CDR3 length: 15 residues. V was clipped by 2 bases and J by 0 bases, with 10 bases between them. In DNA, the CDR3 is TGTGCCAGCAGTTACGGCGGAGGGTACCAAGAGACCCAGTACTTC. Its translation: CASSYGGGYQETQYF.

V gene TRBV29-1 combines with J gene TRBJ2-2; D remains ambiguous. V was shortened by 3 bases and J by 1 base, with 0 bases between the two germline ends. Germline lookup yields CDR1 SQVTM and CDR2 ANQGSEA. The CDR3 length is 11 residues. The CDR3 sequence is CSVENTGELFF. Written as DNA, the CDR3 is TGCAGCGTTGAGAACACCGGGGAGCTGTTTTTT.

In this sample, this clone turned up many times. This CDR3 reads CASSLGAVGPLQETQYF. DNA for the CDR3: TGCGCCAGCAGCTTGGGGGCTGTGGGACCCTTACAAGAGACCCAGTACTTC. The chain has TRBV5-1 and TRBJ2-5; possibly TRBD1 or TRBD2 for D (5 bases each). Germline V gene sequence: CDR1 SGHRS, CDR2 YFSETQ. CDR3 length: 17 residues. Trimming cost V 0 bases and J 2 bases, with 17 bases left between them.

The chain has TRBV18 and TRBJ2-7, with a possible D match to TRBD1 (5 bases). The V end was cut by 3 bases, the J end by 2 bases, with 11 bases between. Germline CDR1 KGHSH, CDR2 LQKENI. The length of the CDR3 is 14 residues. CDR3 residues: CASSPGRRTYEQYF. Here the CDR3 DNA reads TGTGCCAGCTCACCGGGGCGTCGAACCTACGAGCAGTACTTC.

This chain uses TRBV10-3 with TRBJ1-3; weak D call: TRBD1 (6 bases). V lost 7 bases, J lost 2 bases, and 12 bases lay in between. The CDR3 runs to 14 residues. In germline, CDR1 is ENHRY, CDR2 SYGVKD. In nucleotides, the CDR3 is TGTGCCATCAAGGGGGGGGAAGCTGGAAACACCATATATTTT. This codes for CAIKGGEAGNTIYF.

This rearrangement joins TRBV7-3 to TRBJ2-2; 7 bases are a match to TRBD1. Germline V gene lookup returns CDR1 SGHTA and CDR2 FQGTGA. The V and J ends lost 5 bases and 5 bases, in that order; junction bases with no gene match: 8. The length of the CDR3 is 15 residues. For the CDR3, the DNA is TGTGCCAGCAGCCTACAGGGGATTCGGACCGGGGAGCTGTTTTTT. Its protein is CASSLQGIRTGELFF. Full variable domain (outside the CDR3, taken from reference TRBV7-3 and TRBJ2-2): GAGVSQTPSNKVTEKGKYVELRCDPISGHTALYWYRQSLGQGPEFLIYFQGTGAADDSGLPNDRFFAVRPEGSVSTLKIQRTERGDSAVYLCASSLQGIRTGELFFGEGSRLTVL.